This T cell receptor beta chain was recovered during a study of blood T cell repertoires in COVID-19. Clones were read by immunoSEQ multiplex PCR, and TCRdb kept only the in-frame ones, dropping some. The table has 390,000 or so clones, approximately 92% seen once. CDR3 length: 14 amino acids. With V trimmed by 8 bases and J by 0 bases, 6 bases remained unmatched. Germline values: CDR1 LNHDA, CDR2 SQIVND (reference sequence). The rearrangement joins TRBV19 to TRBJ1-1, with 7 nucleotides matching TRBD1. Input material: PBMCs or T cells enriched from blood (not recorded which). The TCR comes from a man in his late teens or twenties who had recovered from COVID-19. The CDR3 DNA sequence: TGTGCCAGTCGCCGGGACAGCATGAACACTGAAGCTTTCTTT. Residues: CASRRDSMNTEAFF.